The subject of this entry is one TCR beta chain. This specimen belongs to a study of T cell repertoires in ileal Crohn's disease. Study details: Operated complications were stricturing disease (approximately 60%) and penetrating disease (approximately 39%).

TCRdb's copy holds only in-frame clones and misses some; the assay was immunoSEQ multiplex PCR. The sample lists some 30,000 clones; 80% to 90% were seen once. Trimming took 5 bases from V and 5 from J; bases not matched to a gene: 12. CDR3 length equals 15 residues. Per germline, CDR1 SGHRS and CDR2 YFSETQ. The sequencing sample was made of ileal tissue. This sequence was found in an adult with Crohn's disease. The chain has TRBV5-1 and TRBJ1-1; TRBD1 matches 7 bases. CDR3 residues: CASRTAADRATEAFF. Here the CDR3 DNA reads TGCGCCAGCAGAACCGCCGCCGACAGGGCTACTGAAGCTTTCTTT.